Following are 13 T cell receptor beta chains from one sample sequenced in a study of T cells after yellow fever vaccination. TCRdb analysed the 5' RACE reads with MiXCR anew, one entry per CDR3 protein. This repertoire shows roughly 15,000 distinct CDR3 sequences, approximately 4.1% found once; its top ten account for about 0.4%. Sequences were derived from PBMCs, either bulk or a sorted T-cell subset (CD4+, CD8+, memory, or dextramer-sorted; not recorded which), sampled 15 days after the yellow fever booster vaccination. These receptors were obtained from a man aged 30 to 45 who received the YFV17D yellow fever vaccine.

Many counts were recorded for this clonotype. In DNA, the CDR3 is TGTGCCAGCAGCCTCAACGGGGGGGAGACTAGCGAGAGTCGTTACAATGAGCAGTTCTTC. It translates to CASSLNGGETSESRYNEQFF. The genes are TRBV6-2 or TRBV6-3 and TRBJ2-1, with 8 nucleotides matching TRBD2. V trimming: 6 bases; J trimming: 4 bases; junction bases outside the gene matches: 23. Per the germline V gene, CDR1 is MNHEY and CDR2 is SVGEGT. The CDR3 extends over 20 amino acids.

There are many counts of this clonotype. CDR3 DNA sequence: TGCGCCAGCAGCCAACCGGGACTAGCGGTTATTAGCTCCTACAATGAGCAGTTCTTC. Translated: CASSQPGLAVISSYNEQFF. The chain couples TRBV4-1 to TRBJ2-1; 11 bases map to TRBD2. The germline V gene encodes CDR1 MGHRA and CDR2 YSYEKL. The CDR3 spans 19 residues. V lost 2 bases to trimming and J lost 0 bases; unmatched junction nucleotides: 9.

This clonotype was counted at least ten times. In DNA form, the CDR3 reads TGTGCCAGCAGTTTATTGGCACCTGGGTTGAAAGATACGCAGTATTTT. Encoded protein: CASSLLAPGLKDTQYF. The chain uses TRBV12-3 or TRBV12-4 and TRBJ2-3; D unresolved. CDR3 length: 16 amino acids. Trimming stripped 2 bases from V and 5 bases from J, with 17 bases between.

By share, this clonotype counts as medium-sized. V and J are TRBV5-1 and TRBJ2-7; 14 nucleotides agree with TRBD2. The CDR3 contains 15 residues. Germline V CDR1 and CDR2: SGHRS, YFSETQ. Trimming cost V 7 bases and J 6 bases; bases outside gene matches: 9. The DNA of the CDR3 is TGCGCCAGCGAGCCCGGGACTAGCGGGAGTGTCGAGCAGTACTTC. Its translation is CASEPGTSGSVEQYF.

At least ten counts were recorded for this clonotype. The DNA of the CDR3 is TGTGCCAGCAGCCGTCGGACAGGGGCCGAGACCTACGAGCAGTACTTC. Its protein is CASSRRTGAETYEQYF. The V call is TRBV7-2, the J call TRBJ2-7, with 9 nucleotides matching TRBD1. This CDR3 contains 16 residues. V gave up 5 bases and J gave up 2 bases; unmatched junction bases: 10. The germline gives CDR1 SGHTA, CDR2 FQGNSA. The whole variable domain, filled in from reference TRBV7-2 and TRBJ2-7, reads GAGVSQSPSNKVTEKGKDVELRCDPISGHTALYWYRQSLGQGLEFLIYFQGNSAPDKSGLPSDRFSAERTGGSVSTLTIQRTQQEDSAVYLCASSRRTGAETYEQYFGPGTRLTVT.

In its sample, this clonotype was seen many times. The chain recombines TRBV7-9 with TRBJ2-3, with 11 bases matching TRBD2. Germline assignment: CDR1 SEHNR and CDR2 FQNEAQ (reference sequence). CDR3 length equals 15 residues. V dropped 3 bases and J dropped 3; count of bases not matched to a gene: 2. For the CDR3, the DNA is TGTGCCAGCAGCTTTCTAGCGGGAGGAACAGATACGCAGTATTTT. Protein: CASSFLAGGTDTQYF.

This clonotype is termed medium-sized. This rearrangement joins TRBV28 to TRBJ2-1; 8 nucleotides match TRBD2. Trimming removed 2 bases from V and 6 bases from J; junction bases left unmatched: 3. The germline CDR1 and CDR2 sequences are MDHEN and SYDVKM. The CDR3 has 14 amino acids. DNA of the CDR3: TGTGCCAGCAGTTTACTAGCGGGCCTCAATGAGCAGTTCTTC. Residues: CASSLLAGLNEQFF.

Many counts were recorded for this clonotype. CDR3 sequence reads: CSVVTGAPEAFF. CDR3 bases: TGCAGCGTTGTAACGGGGGCCCCTGAAGCTTTCTTT. The chain joins TRBV29-1 to TRBJ1-1; TRBD1 might be the D (6 bases). The CDR3 loop spans 12 amino acids. Trimming pared 4 bases from V and 6 bases from J, leaving 12 bases between. CDR1 and CDR2 from the germline V gene are SQVTM and ANQGSEA.

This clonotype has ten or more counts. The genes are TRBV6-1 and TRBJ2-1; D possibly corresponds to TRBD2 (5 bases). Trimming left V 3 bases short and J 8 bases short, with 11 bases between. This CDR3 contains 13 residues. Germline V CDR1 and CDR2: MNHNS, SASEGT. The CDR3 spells CASSERESHEQFF. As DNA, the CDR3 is TGTGCCAGCAGTGAGAGGGAGTCCCATGAGCAGTTCTTC.

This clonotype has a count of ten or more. DNA for the CDR3: TGCAGCGCCTGGACAGGGCGACCCTACGAGCAGTACTTC. As protein: CSAWTGRPYEQYF. The V gene is TRBV29-1, the J gene TRBJ2-7; TRBD1 agrees at 8 bases. Germline V gene data show CDR1 as SQVTM and CDR2 as ANQGSEA. V shed 7 bases, J shed 2 bases, and the junction held 7 bases outside the gene matches. This CDR3 has 13 amino acids.

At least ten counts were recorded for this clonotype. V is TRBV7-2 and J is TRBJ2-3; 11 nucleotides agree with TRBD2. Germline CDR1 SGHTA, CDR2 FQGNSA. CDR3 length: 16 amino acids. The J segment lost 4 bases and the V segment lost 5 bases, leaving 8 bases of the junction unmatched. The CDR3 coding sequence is TGTGCCAGCAGCCTGGGGTTAGCGGGAGGGGCAGATACGCAGTATTTT. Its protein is CASSLGLAGGADTQYF.

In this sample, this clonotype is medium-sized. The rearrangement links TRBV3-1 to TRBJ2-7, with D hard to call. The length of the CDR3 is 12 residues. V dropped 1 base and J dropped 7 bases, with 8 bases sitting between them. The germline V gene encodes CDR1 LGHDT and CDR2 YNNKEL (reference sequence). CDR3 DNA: TGTGCCAGCAGCCAAGTCAAGAGGGAGCAGTACTTC. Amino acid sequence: CASSQVKREQYF.

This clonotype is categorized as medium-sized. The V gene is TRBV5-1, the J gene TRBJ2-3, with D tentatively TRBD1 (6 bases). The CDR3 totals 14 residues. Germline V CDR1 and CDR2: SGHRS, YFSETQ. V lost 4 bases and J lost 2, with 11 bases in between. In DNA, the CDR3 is TGCGCCAGCAGCATTAACAGGGACACAGATACGCAGTATTTT. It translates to CASSINRDTDTQYF.